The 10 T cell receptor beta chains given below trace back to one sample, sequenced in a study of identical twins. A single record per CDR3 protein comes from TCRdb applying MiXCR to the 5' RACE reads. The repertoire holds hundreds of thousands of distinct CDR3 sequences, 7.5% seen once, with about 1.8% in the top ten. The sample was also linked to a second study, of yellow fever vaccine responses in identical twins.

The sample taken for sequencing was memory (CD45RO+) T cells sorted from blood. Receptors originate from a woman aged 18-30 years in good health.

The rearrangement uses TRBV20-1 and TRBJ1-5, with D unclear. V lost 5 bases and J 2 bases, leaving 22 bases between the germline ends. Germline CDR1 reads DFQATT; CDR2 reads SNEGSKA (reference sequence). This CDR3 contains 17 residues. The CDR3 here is CSALGGAVGSGNQPQHF. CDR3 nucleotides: TGCAGTGCTTTGGGAGGCGCTGTCGGTTCGGGCAATCAGCCCCAGCATTTT.

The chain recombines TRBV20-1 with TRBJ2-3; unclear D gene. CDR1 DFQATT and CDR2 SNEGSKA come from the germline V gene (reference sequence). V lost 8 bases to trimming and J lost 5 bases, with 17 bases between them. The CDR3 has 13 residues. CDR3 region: CSPPSETKDTQYF. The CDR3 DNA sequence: TGCAGTCCACCCAGCGAGACAAAAGATACGCAGTATTTT.

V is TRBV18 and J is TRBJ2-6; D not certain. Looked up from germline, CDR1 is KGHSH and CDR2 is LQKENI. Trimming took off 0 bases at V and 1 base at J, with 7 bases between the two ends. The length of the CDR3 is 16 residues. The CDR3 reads CASSPPDRSGANVLTF. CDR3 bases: TGTGCCAGCTCACCACCCGATAGGTCTGGGGCCAACGTCCTGACTTTC.

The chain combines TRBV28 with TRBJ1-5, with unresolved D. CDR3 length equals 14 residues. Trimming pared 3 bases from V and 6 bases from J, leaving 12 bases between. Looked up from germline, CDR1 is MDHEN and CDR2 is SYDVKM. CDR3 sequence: CASSLGLGRQPQHF. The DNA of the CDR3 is TGTGCCAGCAGTTTGGGTCTAGGGCGTCAGCCCCAGCATTTT. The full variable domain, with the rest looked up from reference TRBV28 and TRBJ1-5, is DVKVTQSSRYLVKRTGEKVFLECVQDMDHENMFWYRQDPGLGLRLIYFSYDVKMKEKGDIPEGYSVSREKKERFSLILESASTNQTSMYLCASSLGLGRQPQHFGDGTRLSIL.

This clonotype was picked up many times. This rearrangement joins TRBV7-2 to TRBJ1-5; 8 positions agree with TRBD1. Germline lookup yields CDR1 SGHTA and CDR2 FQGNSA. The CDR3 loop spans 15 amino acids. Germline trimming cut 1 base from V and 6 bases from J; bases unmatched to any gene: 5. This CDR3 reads CASSLDPGGGQPQHF. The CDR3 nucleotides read TGTGCCAGCAGCTTAGACCCAGGGGGCGGTCAGCCCCAGCATTTT.

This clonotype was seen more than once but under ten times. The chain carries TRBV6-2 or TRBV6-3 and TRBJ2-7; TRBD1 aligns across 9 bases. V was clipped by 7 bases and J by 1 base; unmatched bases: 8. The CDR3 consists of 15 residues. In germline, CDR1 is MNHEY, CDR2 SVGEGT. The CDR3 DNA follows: TGTGCCAGCACTAAGGGAGGGACAGGGTCCTACGAGCAGTACTTC. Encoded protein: CASTKGGTGSYEQYF.

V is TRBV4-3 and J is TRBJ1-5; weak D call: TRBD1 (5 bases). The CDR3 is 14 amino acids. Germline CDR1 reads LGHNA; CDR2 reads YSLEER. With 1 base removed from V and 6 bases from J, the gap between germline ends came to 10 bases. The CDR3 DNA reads TGCGCCAGCAGCCAAGTGGGTGGGGGTCAGCCCCAGCATTTT. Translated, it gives CASSQVGGGQPQHF.

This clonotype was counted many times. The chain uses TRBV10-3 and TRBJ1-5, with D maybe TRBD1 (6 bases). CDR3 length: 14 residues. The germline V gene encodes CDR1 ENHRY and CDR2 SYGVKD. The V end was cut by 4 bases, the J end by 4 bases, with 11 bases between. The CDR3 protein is CAISAARGNQPQHF. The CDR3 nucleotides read TGTGCCATCAGTGCGGCCAGGGGAAATCAGCCCCAGCATTTT.

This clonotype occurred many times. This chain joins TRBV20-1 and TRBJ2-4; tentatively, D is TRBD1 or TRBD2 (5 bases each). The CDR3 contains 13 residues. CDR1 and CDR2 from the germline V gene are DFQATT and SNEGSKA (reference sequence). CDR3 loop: CNLRDGAKNIQYF. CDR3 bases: TGCAACCTCAGGGACGGGGCCAAAAACATTCAGTACTTC.

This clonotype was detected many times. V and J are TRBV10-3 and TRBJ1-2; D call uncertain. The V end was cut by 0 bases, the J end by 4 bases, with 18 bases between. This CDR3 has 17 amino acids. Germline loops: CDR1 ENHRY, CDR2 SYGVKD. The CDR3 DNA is TGTGCCATCAGTGAGTCGTACGGCGGTGGTCATGTCTATGGCTACACCTTC. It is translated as CAISESYGGGHVYGYTF.